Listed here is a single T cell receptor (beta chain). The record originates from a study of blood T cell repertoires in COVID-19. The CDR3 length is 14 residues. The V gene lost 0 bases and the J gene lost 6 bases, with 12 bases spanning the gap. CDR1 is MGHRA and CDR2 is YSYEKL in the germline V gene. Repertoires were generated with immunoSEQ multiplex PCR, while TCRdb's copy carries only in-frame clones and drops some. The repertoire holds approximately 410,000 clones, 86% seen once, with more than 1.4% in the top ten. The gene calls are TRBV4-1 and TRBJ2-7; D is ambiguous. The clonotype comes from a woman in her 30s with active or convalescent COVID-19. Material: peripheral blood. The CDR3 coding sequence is TGCGCCAGCAGCCAAGACATCGCAGGCAGCGAGCAGTACTTC. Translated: CASSQDIAGSEQYF.